This passage covers 19 T cell receptor beta chains from one sample sequenced in a study of blood T cell repertoires in COVID-19. Assay: immunoSEQ multiplex PCR; the TCRdb copy retains only in-frame clones and omits some. The data show around 340,000 clones, around nine tenths seen once. The sequenced sample was PBMCs or T cells enriched from blood (not recorded which). The receptors were gathered from a young woman who had been exposed to COVID-19.

The chain links TRBV7-3 to TRBJ2-1; D uncertain. There are 14 residues in the CDR3. Trimming shortened V by 4 bases and J by 0 bases, and 7 bases separated the two germline ends. CDR1 and CDR2 from the germline V gene are SGHTA and FQGTGA. CDR3: CASSYSPSYNEQFF. The CDR3 DNA sequence: TGTGCCAGCAGCTATAGCCCCTCCTACAATGAGCAGTTCTTC.

This clone appeared a few times. This rearrangement joins TRBV15 to TRBJ2-5; 7 bases line up with TRBD2. Trimming removed 2 bases from V and 4 bases from J; junction bases left unmatched: 10. CDR1 LNHNV and CDR2 YYDKDF come from the germline V gene (reference sequence). The CDR3 extends over 16 amino acids. The CDR3 DNA reads as TGTGCCACCAGCAGAAGGCACGCGGGAGTAGGAGAGACCCAGTACTTC. Protein: CATSRRHAGVGETQYF.

The chain combines TRBV7-9 with TRBJ1-5, with a weak D call TRBD1 (6 bases). The CDR3 has 16 residues. Trimming removed 1 base at V and 3 bases at J, with 13 bases between. CDR1 is SEHNR and CDR2 is FQNEAQ in the germline V gene (reference sequence). The CDR3 here is CASSLDSGGPNQPQHF. The CDR3 bases are TGTGCCAGCAGCTTAGATAGCGGGGGCCCCAATCAGCCCCAGCATTTT.

The chain combines TRBV4-2 with TRBJ2-7; possibly TRBD1 for D (8 bases). V lost 1 base and J 6 bases, leaving 22 bases between the germline ends. The CDR3 consists of 17 residues. Per the germline V gene, CDR1 is LGHNA and CDR2 is YNFKEQ. The DNA for the CDR3 is TGTGCCAGCAGCCAAGGCCCGCACAGGGGGGGGCTTGGCGAGCAGTACTTC. Protein: CASSQGPHRGGLGEQYF.

The chain is built from TRBV4-2 and TRBJ1-1; D gene unclear. Germline V gene lookup returns CDR1 LGHNA and CDR2 YNFKEQ. The V and J ends lost 4 bases and 1 base respectively, with 16 bases between them. This CDR3 comprises 16 residues. The CDR3: CASSPRGSTTNTEAFF. CDR3 nucleotide sequence: TGTGCCAGCAGCCCCCGTGGGAGTACGACGAACACTGAAGCTTTCTTT.

The rearrangement joins TRBV10-2 to TRBJ2-5; D gene uncertain. Trimming shortened V by 0 bases and J by 7 bases, and 9 bases separated the two germline ends. The CDR3 loop spans 13 amino acids. Germline V gene sequence: CDR1 WSHSY, CDR2 SAAADI. CDR3 DNA sequence: TGCGCCAGCAGTGAGTCATCAGATGGGACCCAGTACTTC. Its translation is CASSESSDGTQYF.

Details on this clone: This sample includes further DNA sequences coding for the same CDR3. The J gene is TRBJ1-1, the V gene TRBV19; D ambiguous. Looked up from germline, CDR1 is LNHDA and CDR2 is SQIVND (reference sequence). V lost 1 base, J lost 2 bases, and 5 bases lay in between. This CDR3 is 13 amino acids long. CDR3 protein: CASSIGPNTEAFF. The CDR3, as DNA: TGTGCCAGTAGTATAGGTCCTAACACTGAAGCTTTCTTT.

This clone was seen only a few times. This chain links TRBV28 with TRBJ1-5, with 9 bases fitting TRBD1. The CDR3 runs to 17 residues. The V gene end was trimmed by 6 bases and the J gene end by 3 bases; junction bases not matched to a gene: 12. From germline, CDR1 is MDHEN and CDR2 SYDVKM. This chain's CDR3 is CASSDTRDRVNNQPQHF. The CDR3 nucleotides are TGTGCCAGCAGCGACACTCGGGACAGGGTCAACAATCAGCCCCAGCATTTT.

The chain is built from TRBV7-9 and TRBJ2-7; D is perhaps TRBD2 (5 bases). The V end was cut by 5 bases, the J end by 7 bases, with 18 bases between. This CDR3 is 14 amino acids long. Germline CDR1 reads SEHNR; CDR2 reads FQNEAQ (reference sequence). The CDR3 here is CASSPRTELQEQYF. For the CDR3, the DNA is TGTGCCAGCAGCCCAAGGACTGAACTACAGGAGCAGTACTTC.

This chain uses TRBV7-9 with TRBJ2-3, with 10 bases lining up with TRBD1. CDR1 and CDR2 from the germline V gene are SEHNR and FQNEAQ (reference sequence). V lost 8 bases to trimming and J lost 5 bases; unmatched junction nucleotides: 4. The CDR3 extends over 13 amino acids. As DNA, the CDR3 is TGTGCCAGCGACAGGGGGCGCAAAGATACGCAGTATTTT. This codes for CASDRGRKDTQYF.

The V call is TRBV2, the J call TRBJ1-1, with D maybe TRBD1 (5 bases). The CDR3 has 13 amino acids. V lost 4 bases to trimming and J lost 4 bases, with 10 bases between them. CDR1 SNHLY and CDR2 FYNNEI come from the germline V gene. DNA for the CDR3: TGTGCCAGCAGTGGGCAGGGCGGCACTGAAGCTTTCTTT. Residues: CASSGQGGTEAFF. Filled out from reference TRBV2 and TRBJ1-1, the complete variable domain reads EPEVTQTPSHQVTQMGQEVILRCVPISNHLYFYWYRQILGQKVEFLVSFYNNEISEKSEIFDDQFSVERPDGSNFTLKIRSTKLEDSAMYFCASSGQGGTEAFFGQGTRLTVV.

The CDR3 DNA reads TGTGCCAGCAGTTTACTTCGTGGGGGGGTTGGAACTAATGAAAAACTGTTTTTT. Translating gives CASSLLRGGVGTNEKLFF. The chain recombines TRBV27 with TRBJ1-4; weak D call: TRBD1 (5 bases). CDR1 is MNHEY, CDR2 SMNVEV, per germline (reference sequence). Trimming shortened V by 2 bases and J by 1 base, and 17 bases separated the two germline ends. The CDR3 consists of 18 residues.

CDR3 sequence reads: CASSNTGGDEQYF. CDR3 nucleotide sequence: TGTGCCAGCAGCAACACAGGGGGGGACGAGCAGTACTTC. The chain recombines TRBV11-2 with TRBJ2-7; maybe TRBD1 (8 bases). This CDR3 spans 13 amino acids. Germline lookup yields CDR1 SGHAT and CDR2 FQNNGV. V was trimmed by 5 bases and J by 5 bases, leaving 13 bases between them.

As concerns this clone: A junction end diverges from the germline sequence, so it may reflect a read error. The genes are TRBV3-1 (or the pseudogene TRBV3-2) and TRBJ2-1; 7 nucleotides align to TRBD2. Germline V gene lookup returns CDR1 LGHDT and CDR2 YNNKEL (reference sequence). The CDR3 consists of 14 residues. The CDR3 here is CASGRDYSSNEQFF. CDR3 DNA: TGTGCCAGCGGCCGGGACTACTCCTCCAATGAGCAGTTCTTC.

The chain links TRBV6-5 to TRBJ2-2; TRBD1 is a possible D gene (5 bases). The germline V and J ends were trimmed by 4 bases and 1 base, with 10 bases remaining between them. The CDR3 totals 15 residues. Germline values: CDR1 MNHEY, CDR2 SVGAGI. The DNA of the CDR3 is TGTGCCAGCAGTTCTCTACAGGTGAACACCGGGGAGCTGTTTTTT. Translating gives CASSSLQVNTGELFF.

The rearrangement joins TRBV28 to TRBJ1-4; D unclear. V was cut by 8 bases and J by 0 bases, with 13 bases left in between. Germline V gene data show CDR1 as MDHEN and CDR2 as SYDVKM. CDR3 length equals 15 residues. CDR3 loop: CASALGFATNEKLFF. The CDR3 DNA reads TGTGCCAGCGCCCTGGGCTTTGCAACTAATGAAAAACTGTTTTTT.

The chain employs TRBV7-8 and TRBJ2-7; possibly TRBD2 for D (6 bases). Germline CDR1 is SGHVS and CDR2 is FQNEAQ. The CDR3 length is 13 residues. The V gene lost 5 bases and the J gene lost 2 bases, with 10 bases spanning the gap. The CDR3 coding sequence is TGTGCCAGCAGCCAACTAGCCCCCTACGAGCAGTACTTC. Encoded protein: CASSQLAPYEQYF. The complete variable domain, with remaining parts taken from reference TRBV7-8 and TRBJ2-7, reads GAGVSQSPRYKVAKRGQDVALRCDPISGHVSLFWYQQALGQGPEFLTYFQNEAQLDKSGLPSDRFFAERPEGSVSTLKIQRTQQEDSAVYLCASSQLAPYEQYFGPGTRLTVT.

This clone occurred once. V and J are TRBV5-1 and TRBJ1-4, with D possibly matching TRBD1 (5 bases). The CDR3 has 16 residues. The germline V gene encodes CDR1 SGHRS and CDR2 YFSETQ. Trimming removed 0 bases at V and 0 bases at J, with 9 bases between. CDR3 coding DNA: TGCGCCAGCAGCTTGGGACAGCAAGCAACTAATGAAAAACTGTTTTTT. Amino acid sequence: CASSLGQQATNEKLFF.

The chain combines TRBV30 with TRBJ1-4; 8 bases match TRBD1. J was trimmed by 2 bases and V by 2 bases; bases with no gene match: 7. The germline V gene encodes CDR1 GTSNPN and CDR2 SVGIG (reference sequence). This CDR3 comprises 16 residues. CDR3 sequence: CAWSSSRQGTNEKLFF. The CDR3 region has the DNA TGTGCCTGGAGTTCCTCCCGACAGGGGACTAATGAAAAACTGTTTTTT.